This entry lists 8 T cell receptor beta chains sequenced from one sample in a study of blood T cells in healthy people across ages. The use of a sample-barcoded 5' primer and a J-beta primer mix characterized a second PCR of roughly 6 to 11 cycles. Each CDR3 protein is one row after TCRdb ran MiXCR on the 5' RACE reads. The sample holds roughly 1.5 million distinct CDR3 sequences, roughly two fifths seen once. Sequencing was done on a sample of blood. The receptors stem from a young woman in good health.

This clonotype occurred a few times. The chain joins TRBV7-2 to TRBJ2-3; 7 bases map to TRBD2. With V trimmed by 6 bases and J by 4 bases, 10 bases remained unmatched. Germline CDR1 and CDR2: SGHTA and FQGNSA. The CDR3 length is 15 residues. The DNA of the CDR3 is TGTGCCAGCAGTTATAGTGGGGGGGGGGCAGATACGCAGTATTTT. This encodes CASSYSGGGADTQYF.

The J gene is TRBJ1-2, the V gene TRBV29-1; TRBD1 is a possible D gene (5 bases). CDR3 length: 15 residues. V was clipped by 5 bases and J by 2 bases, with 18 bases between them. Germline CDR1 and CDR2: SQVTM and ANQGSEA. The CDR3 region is CSVREPGTPNYGYTF. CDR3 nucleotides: TGCAGCGTTAGAGAGCCTGGGACTCCGAACTATGGCTACACCTTC. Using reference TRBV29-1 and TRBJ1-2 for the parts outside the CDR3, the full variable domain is SAVISQKPSRDICQRGTSLTIQCQVDSQVTMMFWYRQQPGQSLTLIATANQGSEATYESGFVIDKFPISRPNLTFSTLTVSNMSPEDSSIYLCSVREPGTPNYGYTFGSGTRLTVV.

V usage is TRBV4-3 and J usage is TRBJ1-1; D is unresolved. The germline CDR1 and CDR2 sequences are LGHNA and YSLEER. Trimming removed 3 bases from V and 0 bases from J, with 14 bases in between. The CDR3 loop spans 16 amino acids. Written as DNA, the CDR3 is TGCGCCAGCAGCCAGGCTCCTGGTATGATGAACACTGAAGCTTTCTTT. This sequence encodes CASSQAPGMMNTEAFF.

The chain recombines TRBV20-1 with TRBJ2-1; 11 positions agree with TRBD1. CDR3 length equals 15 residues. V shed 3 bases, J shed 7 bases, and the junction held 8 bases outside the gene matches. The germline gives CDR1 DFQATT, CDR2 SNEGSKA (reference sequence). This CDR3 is CSASGGQGARNEQFF. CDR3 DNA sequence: TGCAGTGCTAGCGGCGGACAGGGGGCGCGTAATGAGCAGTTCTTC.

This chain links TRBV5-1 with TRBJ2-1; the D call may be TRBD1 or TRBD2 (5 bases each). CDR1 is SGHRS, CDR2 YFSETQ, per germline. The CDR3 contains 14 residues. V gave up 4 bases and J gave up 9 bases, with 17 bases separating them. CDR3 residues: CASSVVGGSGEQFF. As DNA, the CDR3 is TGCGCCAGCAGCGTTGTTGGGGGATCCGGTGAGCAGTTCTTC.

The CDR3 DNA reads as TGCAGTGCTCGTTCCTCTAGCGGGAGGTTGGATACGCAGTATTTT. It yields the protein CSARSSSGRLDTQYF. This chain links TRBV20-1 with TRBJ2-3; the match to TRBD2 covers 11 bases. Germline CDR1 DFQATT, CDR2 SNEGSKA (reference sequence). The CDR3 has 15 residues. Germline trimming cut 5 bases from V and 6 bases from J; bases unmatched to any gene: 10.

In DNA form, the CDR3 reads TGTGCCAGCAGCGACCGGACCTCCTCTGGGGCCAACGTCCTGACTTTC. It codes for CASSDRTSSGANVLTF. V usage is TRBV9 and J usage is TRBJ2-6; D not certain. This CDR3 is built from 16 residues. CDR1 and CDR2 from the germline V gene are SGDLS and YYNGEE. V lost 3 bases, J lost 0 bases, and 10 bases lay in between.

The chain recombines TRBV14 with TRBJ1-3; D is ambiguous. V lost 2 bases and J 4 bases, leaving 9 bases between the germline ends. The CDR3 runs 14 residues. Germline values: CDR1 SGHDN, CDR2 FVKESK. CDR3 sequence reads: CASSQSRSGNTIYF. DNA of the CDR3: TGTGCCAGCAGCCAATCGCGATCCGGAAACACCATATATTTT.